This T cell receptor (beta chain) was obtained from a study of cytomegalovirus exposure and HLA in healthy donors. Notes on this clone: Its antigen is undetermined.

PCR was performed using 60 Vbeta and 13 Jbeta primers. Libraries were prepared by immunoSEQ multiplex PCR; TCRdb keeps only in-frame clonotypes and omits some of them. Of around 170,000 clones listed, roughly 80% were seen once; the top ten hold around 6%. Per germline, CDR1 GTSNPN and CDR2 SVGIG (reference sequence). V dropped 2 bases and J dropped 0 bases, with 11 bases sitting between them. The CDR3 runs to 15 residues. Notes on the study in general: Presence/absence results assume similar sequencing depth per donor, which may not hold. Cytomegalovirus-associated TCR beta chains were listed, numbering 150 to 200. Segments of the TCR beta V type were, in most cases, productive about 90% or about 30% of the time in an earlier analysis.

The clonotype comes from a man aged 35-49 years in good health and CMV-seronegative. The rearrangement uses TRBV30 and TRBJ2-1; tentative D call: TRBD1 (7 bases). The sequenced sample consisted of PBMCs. CDR3 protein: CAWSRGDSSYNEQFF. DNA for the CDR3: TGTGCCTGGAGTCGCGGGGACAGCTCCTACAATGAGCAGTTCTTC.